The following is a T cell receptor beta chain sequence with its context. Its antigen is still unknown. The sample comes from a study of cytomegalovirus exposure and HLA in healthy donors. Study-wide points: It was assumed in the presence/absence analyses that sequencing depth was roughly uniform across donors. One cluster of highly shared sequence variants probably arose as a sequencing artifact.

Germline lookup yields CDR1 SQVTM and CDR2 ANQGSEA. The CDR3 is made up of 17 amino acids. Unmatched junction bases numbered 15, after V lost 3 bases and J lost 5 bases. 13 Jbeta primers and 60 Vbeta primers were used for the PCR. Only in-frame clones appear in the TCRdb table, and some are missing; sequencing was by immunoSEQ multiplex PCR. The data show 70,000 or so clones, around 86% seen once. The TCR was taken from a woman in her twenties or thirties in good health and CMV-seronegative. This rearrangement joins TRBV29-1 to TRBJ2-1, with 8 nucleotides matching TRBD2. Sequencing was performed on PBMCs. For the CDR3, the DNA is TGCAGCGTTGAGAACCTCCAGAGCGGGAGAGCGGACAATGAGCAGTTCTTC. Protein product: CSVENLQSGRADNEQFF.